These 26 T cell receptor beta chains came from one sample sequenced in a study of T-cell reconstitution after alpha-beta-depleted transplantation in children. The TCRbeta library was prepared with unique molecular identifiers. TCRdb re-analysed the PCR reads in MiXCR, keeping a single row per CDR3 protein. Altogether about 980,000 distinct CDR3 sequences are present, roughly 31% being singletons, with the ten largest covering roughly 28%. Source: PBMCs, mostly from graft donor cells, taken 360 days after TCRalphabeta/CD19-depleted stem cell transplant. These receptors were obtained from a boy under two years old who had a stem cell transplant for SCID, so the T cells may come from the graft donor.

The rearrangement uses TRBV29-1 and TRBJ2-1; D ambiguous. V was cut by 4 bases and J by 2 bases, with 9 bases left in between. Germline V gene data show CDR1 as SQVTM and CDR2 as ANQGSEA. The length of the CDR3 is 13 residues. The CDR3 DNA reads as TGCAGCGTTGCTTATAGGACCTACAATGAGCAGTTCTTC. It yields the protein CSVAYRTYNEQFF.

This clonotype came up a few times. V usage is TRBV20-1 and J usage is TRBJ2-1, with 7 bases identical to TRBD2. Losses at the gene ends were 1 base for V and 4 bases for J; bases not matched to a gene: 4. The germline V gene encodes CDR1 DFQATT and CDR2 SNEGSKA (reference sequence). This CDR3 contains 14 residues. DNA for the CDR3: TGCAGTGCTAGAGCCGGGGGGAAGTACAATGAGCAGTTCTTC. Protein: CSARAGGKYNEQFF.

This clonotype was detected only a few times. The rearrangement links TRBV20-1 to TRBJ1-6; D remains unclear. V lost 3 bases and J 7 bases, leaving 10 bases between the germline ends. From germline, CDR1 is DFQATT and CDR2 SNEGSKA (reference sequence). The length of the CDR3 is 13 residues. The CDR3 DNA is TGCAGTGCTAGCCGTTCATCCAATTCACCCCTCCACTTT. This sequence encodes CSASRSSNSPLHF.

This clonotype was counted at least ten times. The V call is TRBV25-1, the J call TRBJ2-5; D is perhaps TRBD2 (6 bases). This CDR3 contains 15 residues. V lost 2 bases to trimming and J lost 3 bases, with 13 bases between them. Germline V gene lookup returns CDR1 MGHDK and CDR2 SYGVNS. CDR3 coding DNA: TGTGCCAGCAGTGAAGGTCTGGGGAGGAAAGAGACCCAGTACTTC. It yields the protein CASSEGLGRKETQYF.

In its sample, this clonotype was seen a few times. The chain carries TRBV10-3 and TRBJ2-3, with 8 bases aligning to TRBD1. The V gene end was trimmed by 7 bases and the J gene end by 4 bases; junction bases not matched to a gene: 7. This CDR3 is 14 amino acids long. In germline, CDR1 is ENHRY, CDR2 SYGVKD. The CDR3 DNA sequence: TGTGCCATCAATTCGGACAGGGCTCCAGATACGCAGTATTTT. Its translation: CAINSDRAPDTQYF.

The chain couples TRBV4-1 to TRBJ2-7; 13 bases are a match to TRBD2. CDR1 MGHRA and CDR2 YSYEKL come from the germline V gene. The CDR3 runs 20 residues. With V trimmed by 2 bases and J by 4 bases, 17 bases remained unmatched. CDR3 sequence: CASSQPIPPGLAGPRYEQYF. The CDR3 bases are TGCGCCAGCAGCCAACCAATCCCACCGGGACTAGCGGGGCCAAGATACGAGCAGTACTTC.

This clonotype has only a few counts. The V call is TRBV6-1, the J call TRBJ1-3; no clear D. The CDR3 has 13 residues. The germline gives CDR1 MNHNS, CDR2 SASEGT. V gave up 5 bases and J gave up 2 bases, with 7 bases separating them. The CDR3 here is CASSRQPGNTIYF. For the CDR3, the DNA is TGTGCCAGCAGTCGCCAGCCTGGAAACACCATATATTTT.

This clonotype came up a few times. Here the CDR3 DNA reads TGCGCCAGCAGCCAAGGGTCGGCAGTTACCTACGAGCAGTACTTC. Amino acid sequence: CASSQGSAVTYEQYF. The rearrangement joins TRBV4-1 to TRBJ2-7; D is uncertain. The germline gives CDR1 MGHRA, CDR2 YSYEKL. The CDR3 contains 15 residues. Trimming removed 1 base from V and 2 bases from J, with 12 bases in between.

The rearrangement links TRBV7-6 to TRBJ2-7; TRBD2 agrees at 7 bases. Unmatched junction bases numbered 6, after V lost 1 base and J lost 3 bases. The germline CDR1 and CDR2 sequences are SGHVS and FNYEAQ. The CDR3 consists of 15 residues. The CDR3 here is CASSLELGGGYEQYF. Here the CDR3 DNA reads TGTGCCAGCAGCTTAGAGTTGGGGGGGGGCTACGAGCAGTACTTC. Filled out from reference TRBV7-6 and TRBJ2-7, the complete variable domain reads GAGVSQSPRYKVTKRGQDVALRCDPISGHVSLYWYRQALGQGPEFLTYFNYEAQQDKSGLPNDRFSAERPEGSISTLTIQRTEQRDSAMYRCASSLELGGGYEQYFGPGTRLTVT.

The chain combines TRBV7-9 with TRBJ2-3; unclear D gene. CDR3 length: 14 amino acids. Between the trimmed V and J ends, which lost 4 bases and 0 bases, there was a span of 8 bases. Germline loops: CDR1 SEHNR, CDR2 FQNEAQ (reference sequence). CDR3 sequence: CASSSKASTDTQYF. As DNA, the CDR3 is TGTGCCAGCAGCTCCAAGGCTAGCACAGATACGCAGTATTTT.

This clonotype was picked up a small number of times. The V gene is TRBV29-1, the J gene TRBJ2-1; tentative D call: TRBD1 (6 bases). Per the germline V gene, CDR1 is SQVTM and CDR2 is ANQGSEA. The CDR3 is made up of 13 amino acids. Trimming stripped 7 bases from V and 5 bases from J, with 15 bases between. DNA of the CDR3: TGCAGCGGCCGGACAGACTGGGACAATGAGCAGTTCTTC. Protein: CSGRTDWDNEQFF.

This chain joins TRBV15 and TRBJ1-2; tentatively, D is TRBD1 (6 bases). The V end lost 5 bases, the J end lost 8 bases, and 24 bases lay between the germline ends. Germline loops: CDR1 LNHNV, CDR2 YYDKDF (reference sequence). The CDR3 sequence is 16 residues long. The chain's CDR3 is CATSPGDLSPVVGYTF. CDR3 in DNA: TGTGCCACCAGCCCAGGGGACCTATCCCCGGTTGTGGGCTACACCTTC.

This clonotype occurred a few times. The rearrangement joins TRBV18 to TRBJ2-3; 8 bases are a match to TRBD2. The V and J ends lost 1 base and 2 bases, in that order; junction bases with no gene match: 5. Germline V gives CDR1 KGHSH, CDR2 LQKENI. CDR3 length: 16 residues. CDR3 bases: TGTGCCAGCTCACCACGGGTAGCGGGGACCACAGATACGCAGTATTTT. Amino acid sequence: CASSPRVAGTTDTQYF.

CDR3 in DNA: TGCAGTGCTAGCCTGGGACTTATAGAGACCCAGTACTTC. This translates into CSASLGLIETQYF. V gene TRBV20-1 combines with J gene TRBJ2-5, with D tentatively TRBD2 (6 bases). The CDR3 runs to 13 residues. V shed 3 bases and J shed 4 bases, with 12 bases lying between them. Per the germline V gene, CDR1 is DFQATT and CDR2 is SNEGSKA (reference sequence).

The chain carries TRBV5-6 and TRBJ2-3; D remains unclear. CDR3 size: 13 residues. The germline V gene encodes CDR1 SGHDT and CDR2 YYEEEE. Trimming removed 3 bases at V and 4 bases at J, with 9 bases between. The CDR3 reads CASSSYDPDTQYF. The CDR3 region has the DNA TGTGCCAGCAGCTCGTACGACCCAGATACGCAGTATTTT.

The rearrangement uses TRBV7-3 and TRBJ1-1; D is unclear. The V gene lost 1 base and the J gene lost 8 bases, with 11 bases spanning the gap. There are 13 residues in the CDR3. From germline, CDR1 is SGHTA and CDR2 FQGTGA. CDR3 protein: CASSLSWMGEAFF. The CDR3 DNA is TGTGCCAGCAGCTTAAGTTGGATGGGCGAAGCTTTCTTT.

This clonotype was counted only a few times. This sequence joins TRBV29-1 and TRBJ1-2; 11 nucleotides align to TRBD1. Trimming at V came to 4 bases and at J to 6 bases, leaving 7 bases not matched to a gene. The CDR3 is 14 amino acids. CDR1 and CDR2 (germline): SQVTM, ANQGSEA. The CDR3 nucleotides are TGCAGCGTTGGCCGTAGGGGACAGGGGGATGGCTACACCTTC. It translates to CSVGRRGQGDGYTF.

This clonotype has more than one count but fewer than ten. CDR3 amino acids: CASSRLGQDLYEQYF. CDR3 sequence (DNA): TGCGCCAGCAGTAGGTTGGGACAGGACCTCTACGAGCAGTACTTC. V gene TRBV5-1 combines with J gene TRBJ2-7; 8 nucleotides line up with TRBD1. Germline CDR1 is SGHRS and CDR2 is YFSETQ. CDR3 length: 15 amino acids. Trimming took 5 bases from V and 3 from J; bases not matched to a gene: 10.

This clonotype was observed a single time. V and J are TRBV28 and TRBJ1-5; tentatively, D is TRBD1 (5 bases). Trimming removed 7 bases at V and 0 bases at J, with 16 bases between. CDR3 length equals 16 residues. Germline V gene data show CDR1 as MDHEN and CDR2 as SYDVKM. CDR3 DNA sequence: TGTGCCAGCACCTCCCCGGGGGGAGGTAGCAATCAGCCCCAGCATTTT. As protein: CASTSPGGGSNQPQHF.

This chain joins TRBV6-1 and TRBJ2-6; 7 bases fit TRBD1. The trim removed 7 bases at V and 0 bases at J, leaving 15 bases unmatched. CDR1 is MNHNS, CDR2 SASEGT, per germline. The CDR3 runs to 19 residues. CDR3 bases: TGTGCCAGCAACCGACAGGGACCGTCAAAGAGCTCTGGGGCCAACGTCCTGACTTTC. Amino acids: CASNRQGPSKSSGANVLTF.

The gene calls are TRBV28 and TRBJ1-2; possibly TRBD1 for D (6 bases). Germline V gene lookup returns CDR1 MDHEN and CDR2 SYDVKM. This CDR3 region has 14 residues. The V and J ends lost 0 bases and 4 bases respectively, with 9 bases between them. CDR3 nucleotide sequence: TGTGCCAGCAGTTTATGGCAGGGGACCTATGGCTACACCTTC. It yields the protein CASSLWQGTYGYTF.

Many counts were recorded for this clonotype. The rearrangement links TRBV20-1 to TRBJ2-5; perhaps TRBD1 as D (5 bases). V was shortened by 0 bases and J by 4 bases, with 6 bases between the two germline ends. This CDR3 has 12 amino acids. Germline CDR1 is DFQATT and CDR2 is SNEGSKA (reference sequence). The CDR3 DNA is TGCAGTGCTAGAGACACAGGAGAGACCCAGTACTTC. Translation gives CSARDTGETQYF.

The chain has TRBV5-1 and TRBJ2-7; 7 bases are a match to TRBD2. In germline, CDR1 is SGHRS, CDR2 YFSETQ. V dropped 0 bases and J dropped 2; count of bases not matched to a gene: 5. This CDR3 region has 15 residues. The CDR3 bases are TGCGCCAGCAGCTTGGTGGCTAGCGGTACCTACGAGCAGTACTTC. This translates into CASSLVASGTYEQYF.

This clonotype occurred a few times. V and J are TRBV27 and TRBJ2-4, with D perhaps matching TRBD2 (7 bases). V was shortened by 3 bases and J by 0 bases, with 9 bases between the two germline ends. The CDR3 loop spans 15 amino acids. Germline V gene sequence: CDR1 MNHEY, CDR2 SMNVEV (reference sequence). CDR3 protein: CASSFGGLAKNIQYF. DNA for the CDR3: TGTGCCAGCAGTTTCGGGGGGCTAGCCAAAAACATTCAGTACTTC.

The chain uses TRBV12-3 or TRBV12-4 and TRBJ1-2; D is perhaps TRBD1 (5 bases). V dropped 8 bases and J dropped 1 base, with 14 bases sitting between them. This CDR3 has 14 residues. CDR3 sequence (DNA): TGTGCCAGCTGCCCTCAGGGAGGTAACTATGGCTACACCTTC. Its protein is CASCPQGGNYGYTF.

DNA of the CDR3: TGTGCCAGCAGTCCAAAGTGGGCGGGGCCAACAACCTACGAGCAGTACTTC. Translation gives CASSPKWAGPTTYEQYF. V gene TRBV12-3 or TRBV12-4 combines with J gene TRBJ2-7, with a possible D match to TRBD2 (6 bases). Trimming stripped 5 bases from V and 2 bases from J, with 22 bases between. The CDR3 runs 17 residues.